The 13 T cell receptor beta chains in this list originate from one sample, sequenced in a study of blood T cell repertoires in COVID-19. Sequenced by immunoSEQ multiplex PCR; TCRdb stores in-frame clones only, minus some. This table has about 190,000 clones, approximately 84% appearing once. Source material: PBMCs or T cells enriched from blood (not recorded which). The receptors were gathered from a woman in her 30s who had recovered from COVID-19.

There are a few counts of this clone. The chain joins TRBV30 to TRBJ1-1; possibly TRBD1 for D (5 bases). The CDR3 length is 13 residues. CDR1 is GTSNPN, CDR2 SVGIG, per germline (reference sequence). The germline V and J ends were trimmed by 1 base and 3 bases, with 9 bases remaining between them. As DNA, the CDR3 is TGTGCCTGGAGTGGGGGCAGAGACACTGAAGCTTTCTTT. Its protein is CAWSGGRDTEAFF.

This clone was picked up a small number of times. This chain connects TRBV5-1 to TRBJ1-1; 8 positions match TRBD1. Germline trimming cut 4 bases from V and 8 bases from J; bases unmatched to any gene: 7. In germline, CDR1 is SGHRS, CDR2 YFSETQ. This CDR3 is built from 13 residues. The CDR3 region has the DNA TGCGCCAGCAGCGCAAGACAGGGGCAAGAAGCTTTCTTT. It is translated as CASSARQGQEAFF.

V and J are TRBV7-9 and TRBJ2-1; 7 positions match TRBD1. Germline CDR1 is SEHNR and CDR2 is FQNEAQ (reference sequence). The junction had 9 bases not matched to a gene; V was cut back by 9 bases and J by 4 bases. This CDR3 contains 14 residues. CDR3: CARGGDRGYNEQFF. In DNA, the CDR3 is TGTGCCAGAGGTGGGGACAGAGGGTACAATGAGCAGTTCTTC.

J is TRBJ2-1 and V is TRBV7-9; D not resolved. Germline V CDR1 and CDR2: SEHNR, FQNEAQ (reference sequence). V was trimmed by 8 bases and J by 4 bases, leaving 12 bases between them. The CDR3 has 13 residues. The CDR3 DNA reads as TGTGCCAGCTCCCGAGACTCTTACAATGAGCAGTTCTTC. Amino acids: CASSRDSYNEQFF.

The chain employs TRBV10-3 and TRBJ2-1; D unclear. Germline-derived CDR1 and CDR2 are ENHRY and SYGVKD. Between the trimmed V and J ends, which lost 0 bases and 8 bases, there was a span of 14 bases. The CDR3 covers 15 residues. CDR3 sequence: CAISESSSFFHEQFF. CDR3 in DNA: TGTGCCATCAGTGAGTCGTCGAGCTTTTTCCATGAGCAGTTCTTC.

The genes are TRBV18 and TRBJ2-5, with 10 bases fitting TRBD1. V lost 3 bases to trimming and J lost 4 bases; unmatched junction nucleotides: 8. This CDR3 comprises 16 residues. Germline V gene sequence: CDR1 KGHSH, CDR2 LQKENI. For the CDR3, the DNA is TGTGCCAGCTCACCCTTGGGACAGGGGAGAGGAGAGACCCAGTACTTC. This codes for CASSPLGQGRGETQYF.

The rearrangement uses TRBV7-2 and TRBJ1-1; a weak D match, TRBD1 (5 bases). The germline V gene has CDR1 SGHTA and CDR2 FQGNSA. The CDR3 totals 14 residues. V was clipped by 4 bases and J by 5 bases, with 14 bases between them. In nucleotides, the CDR3 is TGTGCCAGCAGCTATAAATCCGGGGGAACTGAAGCTTTCTTT. Protein product: CASSYKSGGTEAFF.

CDR3 sequence (DNA): TGTGCCAGCTCAGCAGGGGGGAATCAGCCCCAGCATTTT. Its protein product is CASSAGGNQPQHF. This chain links TRBV18 with TRBJ1-5; 7 nucleotides match TRBD1. CDR3 length: 13 residues. V dropped 5 bases and J dropped 4; count of bases not matched to a gene: 2. Germline lookup yields CDR1 KGHSH and CDR2 LQKENI.

The V call is TRBV5-1, the J call TRBJ2-7, with 9 bases fitting TRBD1. Per germline, CDR1 SGHRS and CDR2 YFSETQ. CDR3 length: 14 amino acids. After removal of 2 bases from V and 5 bases from J, the junction contained 5 bases not matched to a gene. CDR3: CASSLQGQGNEQYV. The CDR3 bases are TGCGCCAGCAGCTTACAGGGACAGGGAAACGAGCAGTACGTC.

The gene calls are TRBV19 and TRBJ2-1; 11 bases match TRBD2. The CDR3 covers 21 residues. V lost 0 bases and J lost 5; bases outside the gene matches: 18. Germline CDR1 reads LNHDA; CDR2 reads SQIVND (reference sequence). The CDR3 protein is CASSIDRRVGSSGRINNEQFF. DNA of the CDR3: TGTGCCAGTAGTATAGATCGAAGGGTCGGATCTAGCGGGAGGATCAACAATGAGCAGTTCTTC.

This clone showed up just a few times. V and J are TRBV30 and TRBJ2-7, with TRBD1 as a possible D gene (5 bases). Germline V lookup: CDR1 GTSNPN, CDR2 SVGIG (reference sequence). The CDR3 sequence is 15 residues long. The V and J ends lost 0 bases and 3 bases respectively, with 15 bases between them. The CDR3 DNA reads as TGTGCCTGGAGTGTACTGGCAGGGCGAAGCTACGAGCAGTACTTC. This codes for CAWSVLAGRSYEQYF.

This clone was picked up one time. The chain employs TRBV11-2 and TRBJ1-1; 7 positions agree with TRBD1. The V gene end was trimmed by 5 bases and the J gene end by 3 bases; junction bases not matched to a gene: 6. Germline values: CDR1 SGHAT, CDR2 FQNNGV. The CDR3 spans 14 residues. The CDR3, as DNA: TGTGCCAGCAGCCGACAGGGTAGATACACTGAAGCTTTCTTT. This encodes CASSRQGRYTEAFF.

The rearrangement joins TRBV15 to TRBJ1-5; TRBD1 matches at 8 bases. J gave up 6 bases and V 1 base, and 2 bases lay outside the gene matches. CDR1 is LNHNV, CDR2 YYDKDF, per germline (reference sequence). This CDR3 has 14 amino acids. The CDR3 protein is CATSRAGGGQPQHF. In nucleotides, the CDR3 is TGTGCCACCAGCAGAGCAGGGGGCGGTCAGCCCCAGCATTTT.